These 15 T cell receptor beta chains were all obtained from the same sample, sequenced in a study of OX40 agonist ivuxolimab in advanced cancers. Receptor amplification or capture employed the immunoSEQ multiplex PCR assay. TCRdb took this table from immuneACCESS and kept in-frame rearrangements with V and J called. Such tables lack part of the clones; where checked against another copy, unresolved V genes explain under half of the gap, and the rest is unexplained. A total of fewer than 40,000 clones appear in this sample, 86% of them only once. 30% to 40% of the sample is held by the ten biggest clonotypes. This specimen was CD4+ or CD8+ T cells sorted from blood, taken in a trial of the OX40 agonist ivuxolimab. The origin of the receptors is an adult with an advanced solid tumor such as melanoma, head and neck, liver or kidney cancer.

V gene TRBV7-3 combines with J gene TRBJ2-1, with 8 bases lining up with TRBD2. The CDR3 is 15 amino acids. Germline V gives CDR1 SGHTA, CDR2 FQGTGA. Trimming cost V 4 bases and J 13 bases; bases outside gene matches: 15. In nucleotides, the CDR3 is TGTGCCAGCAGCTCCTCTTCGGGACTAGGAGGGGAACAGTTCTTC. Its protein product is CASSSSSGLGGEQFF. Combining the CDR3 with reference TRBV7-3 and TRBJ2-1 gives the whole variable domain GAGVSQTPSNKVTEKGKYVELRCDPISGHTALYWYRQSLGQGPEFLIYFQGTGAADDSGLPNDRFFAVRPEGSVSTLKIQRTERGDSAVYLCASSSSSGLGGEQFFGPGTRLTVL.

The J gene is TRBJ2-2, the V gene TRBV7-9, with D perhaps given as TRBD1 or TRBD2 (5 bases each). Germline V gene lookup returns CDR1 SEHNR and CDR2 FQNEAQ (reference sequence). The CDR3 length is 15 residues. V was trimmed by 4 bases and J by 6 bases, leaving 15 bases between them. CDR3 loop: CASSSPEGRSGELFF. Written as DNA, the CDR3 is TGTGCCAGCAGCTCTCCCGAGGGGCGGTCCGGGGAGCTGTTTTTT.

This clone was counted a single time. CDR3 DNA sequence: TGTGCCAGCAGCAAGCGGTATGTAGGACAAAGTCGGGCCAACGTCCTGACTTTC. Translation: CASSKRYVGQSRANVLTF. The rearrangement joins TRBV12-1 to TRBJ2-6. TRBV12-1 is designated a pseudogene. The CDR3 consists of 18 residues.

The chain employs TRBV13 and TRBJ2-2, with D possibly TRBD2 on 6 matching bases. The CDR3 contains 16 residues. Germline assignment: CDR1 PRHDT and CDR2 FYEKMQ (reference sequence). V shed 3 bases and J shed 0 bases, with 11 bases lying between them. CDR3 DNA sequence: TGTGCCAGCAGCTTTTCTGCGGGAACGAACACCGGGGAGCTGTTTTTT. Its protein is CASSFSAGTNTGELFF.

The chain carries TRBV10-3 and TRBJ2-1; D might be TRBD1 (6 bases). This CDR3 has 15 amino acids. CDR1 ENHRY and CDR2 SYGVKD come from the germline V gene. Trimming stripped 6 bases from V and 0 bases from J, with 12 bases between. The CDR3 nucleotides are TGTGCCATCAGGAAGGACAGTAGCTCCTACAATGAGCAGTTCTTC. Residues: CAIRKDSSSYNEQFF.

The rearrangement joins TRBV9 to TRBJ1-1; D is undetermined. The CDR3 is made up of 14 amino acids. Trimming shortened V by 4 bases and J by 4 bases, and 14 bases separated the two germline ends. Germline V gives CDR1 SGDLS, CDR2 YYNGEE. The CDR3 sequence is CASSKGRGSTEAFF. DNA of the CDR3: TGTGCCAGCAGCAAAGGACGGGGAAGCACTGAAGCTTTCTTT. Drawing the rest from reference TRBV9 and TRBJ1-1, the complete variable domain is DSGVTQTPKHLITATGQRVTLRCSPRSGDLSVYWYQQSLDQGLQFLIQYYNGEERAKGNILERFSAQQFPDLHSELNLSSLELGDSALYFCASSKGRGSTEAFFGQGTRLTVV.

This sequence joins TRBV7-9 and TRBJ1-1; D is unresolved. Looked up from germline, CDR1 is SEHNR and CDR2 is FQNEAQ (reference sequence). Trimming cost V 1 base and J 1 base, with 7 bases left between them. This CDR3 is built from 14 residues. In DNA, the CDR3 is TGTGCCAGCAGCTTAGATTGGCAGAACACTGAAGCTTTCTTT. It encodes CASSLDWQNTEAFF.

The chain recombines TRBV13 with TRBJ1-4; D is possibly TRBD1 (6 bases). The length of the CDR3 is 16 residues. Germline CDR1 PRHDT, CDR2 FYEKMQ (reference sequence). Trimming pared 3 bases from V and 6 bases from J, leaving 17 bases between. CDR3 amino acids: CASSFGSLGADEKLFF. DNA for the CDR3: TGTGCCAGCAGCTTTGGGTCTCTGGGGGCCGATGAAAAACTGTTTTTT.

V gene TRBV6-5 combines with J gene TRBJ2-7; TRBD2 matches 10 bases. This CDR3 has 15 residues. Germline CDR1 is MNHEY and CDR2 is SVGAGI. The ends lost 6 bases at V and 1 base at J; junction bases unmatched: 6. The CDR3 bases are TGTGCCAGCAGACCGGGACTAGCGACATCCTACGAGCAGTACTTC. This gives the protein CASRPGLATSYEQYF.

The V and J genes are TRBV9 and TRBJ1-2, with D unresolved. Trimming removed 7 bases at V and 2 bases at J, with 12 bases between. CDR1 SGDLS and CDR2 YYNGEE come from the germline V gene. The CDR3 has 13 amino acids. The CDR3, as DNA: TGTGCCAGCGGCAGGAGCCCAAACTATGGCTACACCTTC. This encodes CASGRSPNYGYTF.

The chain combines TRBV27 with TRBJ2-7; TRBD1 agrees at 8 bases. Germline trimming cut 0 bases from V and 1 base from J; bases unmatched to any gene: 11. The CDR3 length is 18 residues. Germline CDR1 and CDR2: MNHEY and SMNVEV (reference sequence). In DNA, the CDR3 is TGTGCCAGCAGTTTATCGGCCGACAGGGGAGTCTGGTCCTACGAGCAGTACTTC. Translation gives CASSLSADRGVWSYEQYF.

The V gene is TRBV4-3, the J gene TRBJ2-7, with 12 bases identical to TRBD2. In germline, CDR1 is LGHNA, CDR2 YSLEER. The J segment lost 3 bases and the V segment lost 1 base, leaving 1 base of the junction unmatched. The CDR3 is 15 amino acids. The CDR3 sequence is CASSQGLAGVYEQYF. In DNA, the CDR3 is TGCGCCAGCAGCCAAGGACTAGCGGGAGTCTACGAGCAGTACTTC.

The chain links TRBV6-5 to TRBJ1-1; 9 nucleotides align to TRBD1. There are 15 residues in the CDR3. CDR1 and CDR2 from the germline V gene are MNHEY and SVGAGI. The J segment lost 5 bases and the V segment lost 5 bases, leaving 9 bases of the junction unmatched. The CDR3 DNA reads TGTGCCAGCAGTCGAACCGGGACAGGGCAAACTGAAGCTTTCTTT. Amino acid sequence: CASSRTGTGQTEAFF.

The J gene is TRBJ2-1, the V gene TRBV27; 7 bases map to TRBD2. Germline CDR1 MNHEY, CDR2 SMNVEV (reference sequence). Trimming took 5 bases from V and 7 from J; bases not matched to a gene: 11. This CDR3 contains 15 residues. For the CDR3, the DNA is TGTGCCAGCAGTCTAAGGGAGGGCCCGGAAAATGAGCAGTTCTTC. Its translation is CASSLREGPENEQFF.

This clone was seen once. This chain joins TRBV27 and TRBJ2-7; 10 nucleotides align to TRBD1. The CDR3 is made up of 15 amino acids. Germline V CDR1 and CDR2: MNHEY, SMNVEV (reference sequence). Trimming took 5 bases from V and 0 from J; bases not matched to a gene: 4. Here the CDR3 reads CASSPGQGTSYEQYF. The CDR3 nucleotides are TGTGCCAGCAGTCCGGGACAGGGGACCTCCTACGAGCAGTACTTC.